Presented here are 30 T cell receptor beta chains from one specimen sequenced in a study of cytomegalovirus exposure and HLA in healthy donors. This PCR relied on a set of 60 Vbeta primers and 13 Jbeta primers. Assay: immunoSEQ multiplex PCR; the TCRdb copy retains only in-frame clones and omits some. This repertoire shows some 120,000 clones, 79% found once; its top ten account for 1.5% to 2.5%. Sequencing was done on a sample of PBMCs. The receptor source for this set is a young man in good health and CMV-seronegative.

The chain recombines TRBV6-5 with TRBJ1-1, with D unresolved. CDR3 size: 13 residues. The germline V and J ends were trimmed by 5 bases and 1 base, with 8 bases remaining between them. Germline V lookup: CDR1 MNHEY, CDR2 SVGAGI. The CDR3 spells CASSELPNTEAFF. In DNA, the CDR3 is TGTGCCAGCAGTGAGTTGCCGAACACTGAAGCTTTCTTT.

The CDR3 bases are TGCGCCAGCAGCCCCAATCAGCGACTAGCGGTTTACAATGAGCAGTTCTTC. Translation gives CASSPNQRLAVYNEQFF. The rearrangement links TRBV4-1 to TRBJ2-1, with 9 bases fitting TRBD2. Germline V gives CDR1 MGHRA, CDR2 YSYEKL. Trimming took 4 bases from V and 4 from J; bases not matched to a gene: 11. CDR3 length: 17 residues.

This chain links TRBV19 with TRBJ1-1; possibly TRBD1 for D (5 bases). The CDR3 length is 15 residues. Trimming removed 3 bases from V and 0 bases from J, with 11 bases in between. The V gene's germline CDR1 is LNHDA and CDR2 SQIVND (reference sequence). The DNA for the CDR3 is TGTGCCAGTAGTATTACTTCAGGGTTGAACACTGAAGCTTTCTTT. Its protein is CASSITSGLNTEAFF.

The V and J genes are TRBV5-3 and TRBJ1-5; D is perhaps TRBD1 (5 bases). TRBV5-3 is annotated as an ORF whose role is uncertain. V shed 1 base and J shed 0 bases, with 14 bases lying between them. This CDR3 contains 17 residues. CDR3 DNA sequence: TGTGCCAGAAGCTTGATCGCCAGGGCAAGTAGCAATCAGCCCCAGCATTTT. This gives the protein CARSLIARASSNQPQHF.

The genes are TRBV10-2 and TRBJ2-1; 10 bases align to TRBD2. V lost 3 bases and J lost 7; bases outside the gene matches: 3. Germline values: CDR1 WSHSY, CDR2 SAAADI. This CDR3 is 14 amino acids long. The CDR3 spells CASSDPSGRNEQFF. The DNA of the CDR3 is TGCGCCAGCAGTGACCCTAGCGGGAGAAATGAGCAGTTCTTC.

Here the CDR3 reads CASSQDLSDRLRPQHF. CDR3 DNA: TGTGCCAGCAGCCAAGACCTATCCGACAGGCTCCGGCCCCAGCATTTT. V usage is TRBV4-2 and J usage is TRBJ1-5; the D gene is possibly TRBD1 (6 bases). Deletions cut 0 bases from V and 9 bases from J, with 18 bases between. Germline CDR1 and CDR2: LGHNA and YNFKEQ. This CDR3 contains 16 residues.

The genes are TRBV10-3 and TRBJ2-1, with 11 bases identical to TRBD2. The CDR3 consists of 17 residues. Trimming removed 2 bases from V and 5 bases from J; junction bases left unmatched: 8. Germline assignment: CDR1 ENHRY and CDR2 SYGVKD. CDR3 DNA sequence: TGTGCCATCAGTGAGCCAACACTAGCGGGAGCAAACAATGAGCAGTTCTTC. Translation: CAISEPTLAGANNEQFF.

V usage is TRBV7-9 and J usage is TRBJ2-1; D gene ambiguous. V was shortened by 8 bases and J by 9 bases, with 8 bases between the two germline ends. Looked up from germline, CDR1 is SEHNR and CDR2 is FQNEAQ (reference sequence). The CDR3 totals 10 residues. CDR3 sequence reads: CASGEAEQFF. For the CDR3, the DNA is TGTGCCAGCGGCGAGGCTGAGCAGTTCTTC.

This clone was picked up a small number of times. The V gene is TRBV10-2, the J gene TRBJ2-7; 7 positions agree with TRBD2. The CDR3 spans 13 residues. Germline CDR1 and CDR2: WSHSY and SAAADI. With V trimmed by 8 bases and J by 1 base, 5 bases remained unmatched. The CDR3 region is CASGAGRSYEQYV. CDR3 DNA: TGCGCCAGCGGAGCGGGGAGATCCTACGAGCAGTACGTC.

This clone was detected a few times. This chain connects TRBV14 to TRBJ1-1, with a possible D match to TRBD1 (6 bases). V lost 1 base and J lost 10, with 13 bases in between. The length of the CDR3 is 13 residues. The germline CDR1 and CDR2 sequences are SGHDN and FVKESK. This chain's CDR3 is CASSQGTVWGAFF. CDR3 coding DNA: TGTGCCAGCAGCCAAGGGACAGTCTGGGGAGCTTTCTTT.

This clone has only a few counts. The rearrangement joins TRBV11-3 to TRBJ2-1; TRBD2 aligns across 9 bases. The CDR3 runs to 16 residues. V trimming: 5 bases; J trimming: 1 base; junction bases outside the gene matches: 6. CDR1 is SGHNT and CDR2 is YENEEA in the germline V gene. The CDR3 DNA reads TGTGCCAGCAGCCGGGGACTAGCCATGTCCTACAATGAGCAGTTCTTC. It is translated as CASSRGLAMSYNEQFF.

CDR3 coding DNA: TGTGCCAGCAGTTTCATAGGGGCTTATGAGACCCAGTACTTC. Encoded protein: CASSFIGAYETQYF. V is TRBV6-5 and J is TRBJ2-5; tentatively, D is TRBD1 (5 bases). The length of the CDR3 is 14 residues. In germline, CDR1 is MNHEY, CDR2 SVGAGI. Trimming took off 4 bases at V and 5 bases at J, with 14 bases between the two ends.

This sequence joins TRBV9 and TRBJ2-5; 7 bases agree with TRBD2. The J call is doubtful: the DNA matches TRBJ2-7 better. Germline V gives CDR1 SGDLS, CDR2 YYNGEE. CDR3 size: 16 residues. The CDR3, as DNA: TGTGCCAGCAGCGTTTGGCCTAGCGGTAGCTCCTACGAGCAGTACTTC. It encodes CASSVWPSGSSYEQYF.

The rearrangement joins TRBV27 to TRBJ1-5; D gene unclear. Germline V lookup: CDR1 MNHEY, CDR2 SMNVEV (reference sequence). V dropped 4 bases and J dropped 7 bases, with 11 bases sitting between them. The CDR3 has 13 residues. In DNA form, the CDR3 reads TGTGCCAGCAGTTGGGGAGTAGACCAGCCCCAGCATTTT. Encoded protein: CASSWGVDQPQHF.

This chain links TRBV10-2 with TRBJ2-1; tentatively, D is TRBD2 (5 bases). Germline lookup yields CDR1 WSHSY and CDR2 SAAADI. V shed 2 bases and J shed 10 bases, with 9 bases lying between them. The CDR3 is 12 amino acids. CDR3 residues: CASSEPGREQFF. In nucleotides, the CDR3 is TGCGCCAGCAGTGAGCCGGGAAGGGAGCAGTTCTTC.

This clone showed up just a few times. This rearrangement joins TRBV5-6 to TRBJ2-2, with D possibly being TRBD2 (5 bases). The CDR3 totals 15 residues. Germline V CDR1 and CDR2: SGHDT, YYEEEE. V was shortened by 0 bases and J by 3 bases, with 9 bases between the two germline ends. DNA for the CDR3: TGTGCCAGCAGCTTGGTCCGGGATTACACCGGGGAGCTGTTTTTT. Residues: CASSLVRDYTGELFF.

The chain links TRBV11-2 to TRBJ2-3, with 8 bases matching TRBD2. The V gene end was trimmed by 0 bases and the J gene end by 2 bases; junction bases not matched to a gene: 4. The CDR3 covers 16 residues. CDR1 and CDR2 (germline): SGHAT, FQNNGV. CDR3 in amino acids: CASSLESSGYTDTQYF. DNA for the CDR3: TGTGCCAGCAGCTTAGAGTCTAGCGGGTACACAGATACGCAGTATTTT.

This clone has a handful of counts. V gene TRBV5-4 combines with J gene TRBJ2-7; 7 nucleotides line up with TRBD1. After removal of 0 bases from V and 0 bases from J, the junction contained 0 bases not matched to a gene. The V gene's germline CDR1 is SGHNT and CDR2 YYREEE (reference sequence). CDR3 length: 14 residues. The CDR3 DNA follows: TGTGCCAGCAGCTTGGGGGACAGCTCCTACGAGCAGTACTTC. It is translated as CASSLGDSSYEQYF.

The rearrangement joins TRBV19 to TRBJ1-1; D gene uncertain. This CDR3 has 13 amino acids. V lost 6 bases to trimming and J lost 1 base, with 9 bases between them. Germline V lookup: CDR1 LNHDA, CDR2 SQIVND (reference sequence). The CDR3 is CASSLYRNTEAFF. CDR3 DNA: TGTGCCAGTAGCCTTTACAGGAACACTGAAGCTTTCTTT.

CDR3 DNA sequence: TGTGCCAGTAGTCCCGCGATGGGGCAGGGATACAGCAGGTTGCATTTT. Protein product: CASSPAMGQGYSRLHF. The rearrangement uses TRBV19 and TRBJ1-5; TRBD1 might be the D (5 bases). The CDR3 consists of 16 residues. Germline CDR1 LNHDA, CDR2 SQIVND (reference sequence). V dropped 5 bases and J dropped 15 bases, with 29 bases sitting between them. Variable domain in full (rest from reference TRBV19 and TRBJ1-5): DGGITQSPKYLFRKEGQNVTLSCEQNLNHDAMYWYRQDPGQGLRLIYYSQIVNDFQKGDIAEGYSVSREKKESFPLTVTSAQKNPTAFYLCASSPAMGQGYSRLHFGDGTRLSIL.

The chain carries TRBV13 and TRBJ2-7; D might be TRBD2 (6 bases). Germline CDR1 and CDR2: PRHDT and FYEKMQ (reference sequence). The CDR3 totals 16 residues. Trimming took off 5 bases at V and 1 base at J, with 18 bases between the two ends. CDR3 region: CASSRLGTAESYEQYF. CDR3 DNA: TGTGCCAGCAGCAGACTGGGGACTGCTGAATCCTACGAGCAGTACTTC.

The chain couples TRBV7-9 to TRBJ2-7, with 7 bases fitting TRBD2. The CDR3 is made up of 15 amino acids. The V gene's germline CDR1 is SEHNR and CDR2 FQNEAQ (reference sequence). The J segment lost 3 bases and the V segment lost 4 bases, leaving 9 bases of the junction unmatched. The CDR3 region has the DNA TGTGCCAGCAGCTCTTCTAGCGGTTGGGTCTACGAGCAGTACTTC. It is translated as CASSSSSGWVYEQYF.

The V gene is TRBV9, the J gene TRBJ2-5; 10 positions agree with TRBD1. V lost 4 bases to trimming and J lost 10 bases; unmatched junction nucleotides: 19. Germline V gene data show CDR1 as SGDLS and CDR2 as YYNGEE. There are 17 residues in the CDR3. The CDR3 protein is CASSPERGTGAPGFQYF. The DNA for the CDR3 is TGTGCCAGCAGCCCTGAACGGGGGACAGGGGCCCCCGGTTTCCAGTACTTC. Filled out from reference TRBV9 and TRBJ2-5, the complete variable domain reads DSGVTQTPKHLITATGQRVTLRCSPRSGDLSVYWYQQSLDQGLQFLIQYYNGEERAKGNILERFSAQQFPDLHSELNLSSLELGDSALYFCASSPERGTGAPGFQYFGPGTRLLVL.

The V gene is TRBV11-2, the J gene TRBJ1-1; no clear D. The CDR3 is 13 residues long. CDR1 is SGHAT and CDR2 is FQNNGV in the germline V gene. Trimming removed 1 base from V and 1 base from J, with 4 bases in between. In DNA, the CDR3 is TGTGCCAGCAGCTTAGGAGGGAACACTGAAGCTTTCTTT. It encodes CASSLGGNTEAFF.

This clone was picked up a small number of times. The chain employs TRBV11-3 and TRBJ1-1; D not resolved. There are 13 residues in the CDR3. The germline V and J ends were trimmed by 2 bases and 2 bases, with 6 bases remaining between them. Germline V gene lookup returns CDR1 SGHNT and CDR2 YENEEA. CDR3 sequence: CASSLQDNTEAFF. The CDR3, as DNA: TGTGCCAGCAGCTTACAGGATAACACTGAAGCTTTCTTT.

The V and J genes are TRBV11-2 and TRBJ2-7; TRBD2 is a possible D gene (6 bases). CDR1 SGHAT and CDR2 FQNNGV come from the germline V gene. This CDR3 is built from 13 residues. V lost 6 bases and J 0 bases, leaving 9 bases between the germline ends. CDR3 DNA: TGTGCCAGCAGATATAGCGGCTCCTACGAGCAGTACGTC. This sequence encodes CASRYSGSYEQYV.

This clone has a handful of counts. The J gene is TRBJ2-4, the V gene TRBV6-5; 7 positions match TRBD1. J was trimmed by 0 bases and V by 6 bases; bases with no gene match: 5. Germline V gene sequence: CDR1 MNHEY, CDR2 SVGAGI. This CDR3 comprises 15 residues. DNA of the CDR3: TGTGCCAGCAGCCCGGACAGGTTAGCCAAAAACATTCAGTACTTC. The encoded protein is CASSPDRLAKNIQYF.

V is TRBV18 and J is TRBJ1-1; D gene unclear. Germline V gives CDR1 KGHSH, CDR2 LQKENI. The germline V and J ends were trimmed by 8 bases and 1 base, with 14 bases remaining between them. The CDR3 has 14 residues. DNA of the CDR3: TGTGCCAGCGCCCTGGGAGGCGGGAACACTGAAGCTTTCTTT. It encodes CASALGGGNTEAFF. The variable domain in full, with the rest retrieved from reference TRBV18 and TRBJ1-1, is NAGVMQNPRHLVRRRGQEARLRCSPMKGHSHVYWYRQLPEEGLKFMVYLQKENIIDESGMPKERFSAEFPKEGPSILRIQQVVRGDSAAYFCASALGGGNTEAFFGQGTRLTVV.

V and J are TRBV11-3 and TRBJ2-5; 8 positions match TRBD1. The CDR3 consists of 15 residues. J lost 5 bases, V lost 5 bases, and 10 bases had no gene match. The V gene's germline CDR1 is SGHNT and CDR2 YENEEA. As DNA, the CDR3 is TGTGCCAGCAGCCCAGGGGGCCAGGGTCGGGAGACCCAGTACTTC. It yields the protein CASSPGGQGRETQYF.

The chain carries TRBV29-1 and TRBJ1-2; 7 bases are a match to TRBD1. CDR1 is SQVTM and CDR2 is ANQGSEA in the germline V gene. The ends lost 7 bases at V and 9 bases at J; junction bases unmatched: 14. There are 13 residues in the CDR3. CDR3 bases: TGCAGCGCCGCGACAGGGACCGAGTATCGCTACACCTTC. Translating gives CSAATGTEYRYTF.